The 32 T cell receptor beta chains below come from one sample, sequenced in a study of cytomegalovirus exposure and HLA in healthy donors. The PCR was carried out with 60 Vbeta primers and 13 Jbeta primers. The repertoire was sequenced with immunoSEQ multiplex PCR; TCRdb's copy has only in-frame clones and lacks some. The data show over 150,000 clones, approximately 73% seen once. Sequencing was performed on PBMCs. These receptors were taken from a young woman in good health and CMV-seropositive.

The chain recombines TRBV7-9 with TRBJ1-1; D perhaps matches TRBD1 (5 bases). CDR3 length: 14 amino acids. Germline assignment: CDR1 SEHNR and CDR2 FQNEAQ (reference sequence). Trimming stripped 5 bases from V and 5 bases from J, with 15 bases between. The CDR3 DNA sequence: TGTGCCAGCAGCCATGGGGCCCGTCGGACTGAAGCTTTCTTT. Amino acid sequence: CASSHGARRTEAFF.

The genes are TRBV15 and TRBJ1-5; D uncertain. The CDR3 totals 14 residues. Trimming stripped 4 bases from V and 7 bases from J, with 14 bases between. Germline-derived CDR1 and CDR2 are LNHNV and YYDKDF (reference sequence). CDR3 sequence: CATSTDGGLQPQHF. The CDR3 nucleotides are TGTGCCACCAGCACCGACGGCGGCCTCCAGCCCCAGCATTTT.

V is TRBV2 and J is TRBJ1-2; D gene ambiguous. The germline V gene encodes CDR1 SNHLY and CDR2 FYNNEI. V was cut by 8 bases and J by 8 bases, with 27 bases left in between. This CDR3 has 16 amino acids. The CDR3 DNA is TGTGCCAGCGGAGGGTCTTTCGGGTTGGGGATCGGCGGCTACACCTTC. Translation gives CASGGSFGLGIGGYTF.

The chain combines TRBV7-9 with TRBJ2-4; the D gene is possibly TRBD2 (6 bases). V lost 5 bases to trimming and J lost 4 bases, with 12 bases between them. The CDR3 sequence is 14 residues long. In germline, CDR1 is SEHNR, CDR2 FQNEAQ (reference sequence). In DNA, the CDR3 is TGTGCCAGCAGCGGGGGGAGTTTGAAAAACATTCAGTACTTC. Its protein is CASSGGSLKNIQYF.

The V call is TRBV10-3, the J call TRBJ2-7; a weak D match, TRBD2 (5 bases). Germline V gene data show CDR1 as ENHRY and CDR2 as SYGVKD. This CDR3 contains 15 residues. The V and J ends lost 2 bases and 3 bases respectively, with 14 bases between them. The DNA for the CDR3 is TGTGCCATCAGTGAGCCCTCTCGGGGTCTCTACGAGCAGTACTTC. This codes for CAISEPSRGLYEQYF.

This clone occurred a few times. The chain is built from TRBV5-6 and TRBJ1-2, with TRBD1 matching 8 bases. The V gene's germline CDR1 is SGHDT and CDR2 YYEEEE. There are 18 residues in the CDR3. Trimming at V came to 3 bases and at J to 0 bases, leaving 13 bases not matched to a gene. CDR3 in DNA: TGTGCCAGCAGCTCCGTAACTCTCGACAGGGGAGCTAACTATGGCTACACCTTC. This gives the protein CASSSVTLDRGANYGYTF.

The gene calls are TRBV5-8 and TRBJ2-7, with D possibly TRBD2 on 5 matching bases. Trimming removed 6 bases at V and 6 bases at J, with 10 bases between. Germline assignment: CDR1 SGHTS and CDR2 YDEGEE. The CDR3 is made up of 11 amino acids. The CDR3 bases are TGTGCCAGCACCCGCGGGTTCGAGCAGTACTTC. It is translated as CASTRGFEQYF.

This clone appeared a few times. The rearrangement uses TRBV19 and TRBJ1-2, with 7 bases identical to TRBD1. There are 18 residues in the CDR3. The V gene's germline CDR1 is LNHDA and CDR2 SQIVND (reference sequence). V was clipped by 4 bases and J by 4 bases; unmatched bases: 18. CDR3: CASSNPFGTARGGYGYTF. The CDR3 DNA reads as TGTGCCAGTAGTAACCCTTTCGGGACAGCCCGAGGGGGCTATGGCTACACCTTC.

The rearrangement links TRBV18 to TRBJ1-1; 7 bases map to TRBD1. Germline lookup yields CDR1 KGHSH and CDR2 LQKENI. The V and J ends lost 6 bases and 5 bases, in that order; junction bases with no gene match: 6. This CDR3 region has 13 residues. The CDR3 loop is CASSTGERTEAFF. The DNA of the CDR3 is TGTGCCAGCTCCACAGGGGAGAGAACTGAAGCTTTCTTT.

V gene TRBV7-2 combines with J gene TRBJ2-1; TRBD2 aligns across 7 bases. This CDR3 contains 18 residues. From germline, CDR1 is SGHTA and CDR2 FQGNSA. V was clipped by 3 bases and J by 6 bases; unmatched bases: 17. As DNA, the CDR3 is TGTGCCAGCAGCTTCTCCGCCCCCGCGGGGGAGCTACTCAATGAGCAGTTCTTC. It specifies CASSFSAPAGELLNEQFF.

This chain connects TRBV4-1 to TRBJ2-7, with D possibly being TRBD1 (6 bases). This CDR3 region has 15 residues. Germline V lookup: CDR1 MGHRA, CDR2 YSYEKL. V was cut by 0 bases and J by 3 bases, with 12 bases left in between. The CDR3 DNA reads TGCGCCAGCAGCCAAGACAGGGGCAGGGACTACGAGCAGTACTTC. It codes for CASSQDRGRDYEQYF.

V and J are TRBV19 and TRBJ2-1; 15 nucleotides align to TRBD2. The trim removed 5 bases at V and 8 bases at J, leaving 7 bases unmatched. CDR1 and CDR2 from the germline V gene are LNHDA and SQIVND (reference sequence). The CDR3 length is 16 residues. Written as DNA, the CDR3 is TGTGCCAGTAGTTCCCGGACTAGCGGGGGGGCTGATGAGCAGTTCTTC. As protein: CASSSRTSGGADEQFF.

This clone occurred once. V gene TRBV4-3 combines with J gene TRBJ1-1; D gene ambiguous. The germline V and J ends were trimmed by 0 bases and 4 bases, with 12 bases remaining between them. The V gene's germline CDR1 is LGHNA and CDR2 YSLEER. This CDR3 is 15 amino acids long. The CDR3 nucleotides read TGCGCCAGCAGCCAAGAGTGGCAGTCATTCACTGAAGCTTTCTTT. It yields the protein CASSQEWQSFTEAFF.

The chain has TRBV2 and TRBJ2-3; D gene unclear. With 3 bases removed from V and 0 bases from J, the gap between germline ends came to 7 bases. The length of the CDR3 is 14 residues. From germline, CDR1 is SNHLY and CDR2 FYNNEI. In DNA form, the CDR3 reads TGTGCCAGCAGTGATTACAGAAGCACAGATACGCAGTATTTT. Its protein product is CASSDYRSTDTQYF.

This clone was seen only a few times. CDR3 bases: TGTGCCAGCAGCCCCAGCCGGGGGGATGGCTACACCTTC. Encoded protein: CASSPSRGDGYTF. V and J are TRBV7-8 and TRBJ1-2; D perhaps matches TRBD1 (5 bases). Trimming took off 5 bases at V and 6 bases at J, with 13 bases between the two ends. CDR3 size: 13 residues. The V gene's germline CDR1 is SGHVS and CDR2 FQNEAQ.

The V gene is TRBV5-6, the J gene TRBJ1-1, with D perhaps TRBD1 (6 bases). The germline V gene has CDR1 SGHDT and CDR2 YYEEEE. Trimming removed 0 bases from V and 8 bases from J, with 14 bases in between. The CDR3 length is 14 residues. In nucleotides, the CDR3 is TGTGCCAGCAGCTTGGGGGTAGGGGGTATCGAAGCTTTCTTT. Its translation is CASSLGVGGIEAFF.

CDR3 loop: CASSLGGGYTDTQYF. The CDR3, as DNA: TGTGCCAGCAGCTTGGGGGGGGGCTACACAGATACGCAGTATTTT. J is TRBJ2-3 and V is TRBV5-8, with a possible D match to TRBD2 (7 bases). The CDR3 is made up of 15 amino acids. Germline lookup yields CDR1 SGHTS and CDR2 YDEGEE. Trimming left V 0 bases short and J 2 bases short, with 10 bases between.

The chain carries TRBV19 and TRBJ2-7; D may be TRBD1 (5 bases). V was clipped by 4 bases and J by 7 bases, with 11 bases between them. The CDR3 is made up of 12 amino acids. Germline-derived CDR1 and CDR2 are LNHDA and SQIVND (reference sequence). CDR3 nucleotides: TGTGCCAGTAGTACCCCAGGGCTGGAGCAGTACTTC. It is translated as CASSTPGLEQYF.

The rearrangement uses TRBV6-5 and TRBJ1-2; D not certain. This CDR3 is built from 15 residues. V was shortened by 0 bases and J by 8 bases, with 16 bases between the two germline ends. Germline V gene data show CDR1 as MNHEY and CDR2 as SVGAGI. Here the CDR3 DNA reads TGTGCCAGCAGTTACTCGGTGGGTCGGGGAGTGGGCTACACCTTC. Protein: CASSYSVGRGVGYTF.

The V gene is TRBV19, the J gene TRBJ1-2; TRBD1 might be the D (5 bases). CDR3 length: 15 residues. Trimming removed 3 bases at V and 8 bases at J, with 19 bases between. Per the germline V gene, CDR1 is LNHDA and CDR2 is SQIVND (reference sequence). CDR3 sequence: CASSIGPRNQGGYTF. The CDR3 nucleotides read TGTGCCAGTAGTATCGGGCCTCGGAATCAGGGAGGCTACACCTTC.

The chain recombines TRBV28 with TRBJ2-1, with 12 bases aligning to TRBD2. Germline CDR1 reads MDHEN; CDR2 reads SYDVKM. The CDR3 spans 13 residues. V shed 11 bases and J 4 bases; nucleotides not matched to a gene: 3. In nucleotides, the CDR3 is TGTGCCGCTAGCGGGGGGGTGTACAATGAGCAGTTCTTC. Its protein product is CAASGGVYNEQFF.

In its sample, this clone was seen once. V and J are TRBV6-5 and TRBJ2-2; D perhaps matches TRBD2 (6 bases). There are 15 residues in the CDR3. Germline-derived CDR1 and CDR2 are MNHEY and SVGAGI. Deletions cut 6 bases from V and 2 bases from J, with 13 bases between. The CDR3 here is CASSRTSFNTGELFF. The CDR3 bases are TGTGCCAGCAGCCGTACTAGCTTTAACACCGGGGAGCTGTTTTTT.

In the case of this clone: Within the sample, other DNA sequences also encode this same CDR3. The chain employs TRBV4-3 and TRBJ2-3; D is unclear. The germline CDR1 and CDR2 sequences are LGHNA and YSLEER. CDR3 length equals 13 residues. Trimming cost V 0 bases and J 6 bases, with 7 bases left between them. CDR3 sequence (DNA): TGCGCCAGCAGCCAAGAAGCGACGGATACGCAGTATTTT. Protein product: CASSQEATDTQYF.

The chain uses TRBV5-6 and TRBJ1-5, with unresolved D. Trimming took off 1 base at V and 9 bases at J, with 8 bases between the two ends. This CDR3 comprises 12 residues. Germline V gene sequence: CDR1 SGHDT, CDR2 YYEEEE. The CDR3 sequence: CASSLLAGPQHF. CDR3 nucleotides: TGTGCCAGCAGCTTGTTGGCGGGGCCCCAGCATTTT.

The chain carries TRBV6-5 and TRBJ2-5, with 7 bases that match TRBD2. The assigned J gene may be wrong: the sequence end matches TRBJ2-7 better. This CDR3 has 14 residues. Germline lookup yields CDR1 MNHEY and CDR2 SVGAGI. CDR3 DNA: TGTGCCAGCAGTCCCTCGGGGGGTCCGGGCGAGCAGTACTTC. Amino acids: CASSPSGGPGEQYF.

This clone showed up just a few times. The rearrangement joins TRBV19 to TRBJ2-2; tentatively, D is TRBD1 (5 bases). V lost 4 bases and J lost 14, with 8 bases in between. The germline V gene encodes CDR1 LNHDA and CDR2 SQIVND (reference sequence). The CDR3 sequence is 10 residues long. CDR3 residues: CASSTRALFF. CDR3 coding DNA: TGTGCCAGTAGTACCAGGGCCCTGTTTTTT.

V usage is TRBV18 and J usage is TRBJ1-4; TRBD1 agrees at 7 bases. The CDR3 runs to 16 residues. Trimming cost V 3 bases and J 3 bases; bases outside gene matches: 7. Germline V gives CDR1 KGHSH, CDR2 LQKENI. CDR3 DNA: TGTGCCAGCTCACCGCCCGACAGGGAGCCTAATGAAAAACTGTTTTTT. It codes for CASSPPDREPNEKLFF.

The chain couples TRBV7-8 to TRBJ2-7; D uncertain. Germline assignment: CDR1 SGHVS and CDR2 FQNEAQ. Trimming left V 5 bases short and J 2 bases short, with 13 bases between. This CDR3 has 14 amino acids. This CDR3 reads CASSARLIPYEQYF. As DNA, the CDR3 is TGTGCCAGCAGCGCCAGACTGATCCCCTACGAGCAGTACTTC.

The chain employs TRBV9 and TRBJ2-1; TRBD2 matches at 8 bases. Trimming removed 4 bases from V and 8 bases from J; junction bases left unmatched: 11. This CDR3 is 15 amino acids long. Germline-derived CDR1 and CDR2 are SGDLS and YYNGEE. This CDR3 is CASSIAGTRTHEQFF. The CDR3 bases are TGTGCCAGCAGCATCGCCGGGACTAGGACCCATGAGCAGTTCTTC.

The chain joins TRBV27 to TRBJ1-1; D ambiguous. Looked up from germline, CDR1 is MNHEY and CDR2 is SMNVEV (reference sequence). The CDR3 covers 14 residues. V lost 6 bases, J lost 7 bases, and 18 bases lay in between. CDR3 sequence: CASRESGYTGEAFF. CDR3 sequence (DNA): TGTGCCAGCAGGGAGTCGGGGTACACTGGTGAAGCTTTCTTT.

This chain uses TRBV7-6 with TRBJ2-3; no clear D gene. V was clipped by 0 bases and J by 6 bases, with 13 bases between them. CDR3 length: 15 residues. Germline values: CDR1 SGHVS, CDR2 FNYEAQ. CDR3 sequence (DNA): TGTGCCAGCAGCTTAGCCCCCAGTCCAGCGGATACGCAGTATTTT. Protein: CASSLAPSPADTQYF.

This chain uses TRBV18 with TRBJ2-5, with 7 bases lining up with TRBD1. In germline, CDR1 is KGHSH, CDR2 LQKENI. The length of the CDR3 is 15 residues. The J segment lost 2 bases and the V segment lost 3 bases, leaving 6 bases of the junction unmatched. The CDR3 loop is CASSPRTGRQETQYF. DNA of the CDR3: TGTGCCAGCTCACCGAGGACAGGAAGACAAGAGACCCAGTACTTC.